The 16 T cell receptor beta chains presented below share a single source sample, sequenced in a study of blood T cell repertoires in COVID-19 (dated by TCRdb to 2020 to 2021). Libraries were prepared through the immunoSEQ multiplex PCR assay. In its TCRdb copy, this immuneACCESS table keeps in-frame sequences only and misses some clones. Where compared with another copy, unresolved V genes explain less than half of these, and the others have no known cause. The sample yields fewer than 250,000 clones; 88% were counted once. The ten biggest clones cover roughly 6.2% of the sample. Sequenced input: peripheral blood. The source is a woman aged 35 to 49 who had recovered from COVID-19.

This rearrangement joins TRBV5-1 to TRBJ2-5; D may be TRBD1 (5 bases). The CDR3 extends over 18 amino acids. V lost 0 bases and J lost 1, with 19 bases in between. CDR1 SGHRS and CDR2 YFSETQ come from the germline V gene. The CDR3 here is CASSLASSSRAIQETQYF. DNA of the CDR3: TGCGCCAGCAGCTTGGCATCCTCAAGCAGGGCCATCCAAGAGACCCAGTACTTC.

This clone was observed a few times. V gene TRBV7-9 combines with J gene TRBJ1-4, with no clear D. This CDR3 contains 17 residues. Germline assignment: CDR1 SEHNR and CDR2 FQNEAQ (reference sequence). Trimming took off 0 bases at V and 5 bases at J, with 16 bases between the two ends. The CDR3 DNA sequence: TGTGCCAGCAGCTTAGCGCGGCTTCTATTACCAAATGAAAAACTGTTTTTT. Its protein is CASSLARLLLPNEKLFF.

The CDR3 nucleotides read TGTGCCAGCAGCCAAGAGGTCGGGAGGGGGAACACAGATACGCAGTATTTT. Its translation is CASSQEVGRGNTDTQYF. The V call is TRBV3-1 (or the pseudogene TRBV3-2), the J call TRBJ2-3; 8 nucleotides align to TRBD2. The trim removed 0 bases at V and 2 bases at J, leaving 7 bases unmatched. This CDR3 comprises 17 residues. Germline assignment: CDR1 LGHDT and CDR2 YNNKEL (reference sequence).

The CDR3 nucleotides read TGTGCCACGACAGGGAATAACTATGGCTACACCTTC. Translation gives CATTGNNYGYTF. The V call is TRBV28, the J call TRBJ1-2; TRBD1 matches at 7 bases. V was clipped by 10 bases and J by 1 base; unmatched bases: 3. The CDR3 has 12 amino acids. Germline loops: CDR1 MDHEN, CDR2 SYDVKM.

V and J are TRBV29-1 and TRBJ2-2; D gene uncertain. V was pared by 7 bases and J by 3 bases, with 9 bases between. CDR3 length equals 12 residues. Germline CDR1 and CDR2: SQVTM and ANQGSEA. In nucleotides, the CDR3 is TGCAGCGCCGGCCTATACACCGGGGAGCTGTTTTTT. Its translation: CSAGLYTGELFF.

The J gene is TRBJ2-2, the V gene TRBV19, with TRBD2 matching over 8 bases. V gave up 7 bases and J gave up 6 bases; unmatched junction bases: 13. The CDR3 consists of 16 residues. Germline lookup yields CDR1 LNHDA and CDR2 SQIVND (reference sequence). CDR3 nucleotide sequence: TGTGCCAGTACCAAGGGTGGCGGGAGGATGTCCGGGGAGCTGTTTTTT. It encodes CASTKGGGRMSGELFF.

This clone was found a few times. This sequence joins TRBV11-2 and TRBJ2-5; 11 positions match TRBD1. V shed 3 bases, J shed 7 bases, and the junction held 4 bases outside the gene matches. Germline V CDR1 and CDR2: SGHAT, FQNNGV. This CDR3 has 14 residues. The CDR3 DNA is TGTGCCAGCAGCTTGGGGACAGGGGGAGCGACCCAGTACTTC. Translated, it gives CASSLGTGGATQYF. Based on the CDR3 plus reference TRBV11-2 and TRBJ2-5, the full variable domain is EAGVAQSPRYKIIEKRQSVAFWCNPISGHATLYWYQQILGQGPKLLIQFQNNGVVDDSQLPKDRFSAERLKGVDSTLKIQPAKLEDSAVYLCASSLGTGGATQYFGPGTRLLVL.

J is TRBJ2-3 and V is TRBV27, with a tentative D call TRBD1 (6 bases). Germline-derived CDR1 and CDR2 are MNHEY and SMNVEV (reference sequence). This CDR3 is 14 amino acids long. V dropped 6 bases and J dropped 5 bases, with 15 bases sitting between them. The CDR3 region is CASSGLQGGDTQYF. The DNA for the CDR3 is TGTGCCAGCAGCGGGCTCCAAGGGGGAGATACGCAGTATTTT.

The CDR3 loop is CSVVGNGRLYEQYF. In DNA, the CDR3 is TGCAGCGTCGTGGGAAACGGGAGGCTCTACGAGCAGTACTTC. The chain combines TRBV29-1 with TRBJ2-7; 7 bases are shared with TRBD2. Germline values: CDR1 SQVTM, CDR2 ANQGSEA. V lost 6 bases, J lost 3 bases, and 11 bases stayed unmatched. The CDR3 has 14 amino acids.

V and J are TRBV2 and TRBJ1-2, with D tentatively TRBD1 (5 bases). Germline assignment: CDR1 SNHLY and CDR2 FYNNEI. Trimming stripped 4 bases from V and 3 bases from J, with 9 bases between. This CDR3 has 13 amino acids. The CDR3 reads CASSAGLDYGYTF. In nucleotides, the CDR3 is TGTGCCAGCAGTGCAGGGCTTGACTATGGCTACACCTTC. The variable domain in full, completed from reference TRBV2 and TRBJ1-2, reads EPEVTQTPSHQVTQMGQEVILRCVPISNHLYFYWYRQILGQKVEFLVSFYNNEISEKSEIFDDQFSVERPDGSNFTLKIRSTKLEDSAMYFCASSAGLDYGYTFGSGTRLTVV.

This clone has just one count. The genes are TRBV18 and TRBJ2-2; no clear D. The V gene's germline CDR1 is KGHSH and CDR2 LQKENI. The CDR3 length is 15 residues. V lost 0 bases, J lost 0 bases, and 5 bases lay in between. The CDR3 region has the DNA TGTGCCAGCTCACCACCGTCGGCGAACACCGGGGAGCTGTTTTTT. The encoded protein is CASSPPSANTGELFF.

V usage is TRBV2 and J usage is TRBJ1-4, with D possibly matching TRBD1 (6 bases). This CDR3 comprises 14 residues. V lost 5 bases to trimming and J lost 5 bases, with 12 bases between them. Germline assignment: CDR1 SNHLY and CDR2 FYNNEI. Here the CDR3 reads CASSPDRPNEKLFF. The CDR3 nucleotides read TGTGCCAGCAGTCCGGACAGACCGAATGAAAAACTGTTTTTT.

The chain combines TRBV10-1 with TRBJ1-5; D perhaps matches TRBD1 (6 bases). Trimming took off 8 bases at V and 4 bases at J, with 9 bases between the two ends. CDR1 is WNHNN, CDR2 SYGVQD, per germline (reference sequence). The CDR3 has 12 residues. This CDR3 is CASGQMNQPQHF. The CDR3 coding sequence is TGCGCCAGCGGACAGATGAATCAGCCCCAGCATTTT.

The rearrangement links TRBV12-3 or TRBV12-4 to TRBJ2-7; 7 bases are shared with TRBD2. Trimming cost V 3 bases and J 2 bases; bases outside gene matches: 1. The CDR3 consists of 13 residues. The CDR3 nucleotides read TGTGCCAGCAGTTTGGGAGGGACCTACGAGCAGTACTTC. Translating it yields CASSLGGTYEQYF.

The J gene is TRBJ2-3, the V gene TRBV5-1; 8 bases agree with TRBD2. CDR3 length: 14 residues. Germline V gene sequence: CDR1 SGHRS, CDR2 YFSETQ. Unmatched junction bases numbered 5, after V lost 4 bases and J lost 4 bases. The CDR3 DNA reads as TGCGCCAGCAGCGGCGGGGGGCCCTCAGATACGCAGTATTTT. Its protein is CASSGGGPSDTQYF.

CDR3 in DNA: TGTGCCAGCAGTCAAAGACAGTTCCTACTCTCCTACGAGCAGTACTTC. Translated, it gives CASSQRQFLLSYEQYF. The chain recombines TRBV6-2 or TRBV6-3 with TRBJ2-7; tentative D call: TRBD1 (5 bases). Trimming removed 5 bases from V and 0 bases from J, with 17 bases in between. CDR1 is MNHEY and CDR2 is SVGEGT in the germline V gene. The CDR3 is 16 residues long.